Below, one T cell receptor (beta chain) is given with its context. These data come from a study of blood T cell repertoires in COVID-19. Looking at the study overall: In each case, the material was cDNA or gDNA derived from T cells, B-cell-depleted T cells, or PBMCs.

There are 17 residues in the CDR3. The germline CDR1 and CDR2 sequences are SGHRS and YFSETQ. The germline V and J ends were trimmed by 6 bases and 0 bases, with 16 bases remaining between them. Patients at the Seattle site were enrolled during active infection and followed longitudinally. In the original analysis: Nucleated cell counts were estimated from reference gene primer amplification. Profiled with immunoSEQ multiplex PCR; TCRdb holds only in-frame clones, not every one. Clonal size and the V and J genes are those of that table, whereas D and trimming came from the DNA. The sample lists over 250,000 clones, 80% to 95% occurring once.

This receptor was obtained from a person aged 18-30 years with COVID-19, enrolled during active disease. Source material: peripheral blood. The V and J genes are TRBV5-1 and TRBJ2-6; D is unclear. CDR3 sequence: CASTLGGTLSGANVLTF. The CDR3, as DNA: TGCGCCAGCACCCTTGGCGGTACTCTCTCTGGGGCCAACGTCCTGACTTTC.